Sequencing of this T cell receptor beta chain was carried out in a study of shared clonotypes between healthy human individuals. TCRdb keeps only in-frame clones here, not all; method: immunoSEQ multiplex PCR. The sample records about 1 million clones, around 76% being singletons. In germline, CDR1 is SGHAT, CDR2 FQNNGV. The germline V and J ends were trimmed by 3 bases and 0 bases, with 6 bases remaining between them. The CDR3 sequence is 14 residues long. The V gene is TRBV11-2, the J gene TRBJ1-3; D is unclear. The source material was memory CD4+ T cells sorted from blood. As for subset: CD45RA-negative fraction. This TCR was sampled from a young man in good health. The CDR3 here is CASSFGSSGNTIYF. The DNA of the CDR3 is TGTGCCAGCAGCTTCGGCAGCTCTGGAAACACCATATATTTT.